These 26 T cell receptor beta chains share one sample of origin, sequenced in a study of radiotherapy plus CTLA-4 blockade in lung cancer. The assay was immunoSEQ multiplex PCR, and TCRdb's table has in-frame clones only and misses some. The table includes 90,000 to 130,000 clones, 70% to 85% detected once. Sequencing was performed on peripheral blood, taken from a patient treated with radiotherapy plus ipilimumab. These TCRs come from a human donor with non-small cell lung cancer that progressed on radiotherapy plus ipilimumab. Some clones in this sample may be carry-over from other donors' samples.

This chain uses TRBV20-1 with TRBJ2-7; TRBD1 aligns across 7 bases. Germline trimming cut 4 bases from V and 5 bases from J; bases unmatched to any gene: 2. Germline CDR1 and CDR2: DFQATT and SNEGSKA (reference sequence). The CDR3 loop spans 11 amino acids. The CDR3 DNA sequence: TGCAGTGCTACCGACAGGGACGAGCAGTACTTC. It codes for CSATDRDEQYF.

This chain connects TRBV29-1 to TRBJ1-4; TRBD1 aligns across 11 bases. The CDR3 runs 16 residues. The germline V gene has CDR1 SQVTM and CDR2 ANQGSEA. Trimming cost V 6 bases and J 1 base; bases outside gene matches: 7. CDR3 sequence reads: CSVSGQGDLTNEKLFF. The CDR3, as DNA: TGCAGCGTCTCGGGACAGGGGGATCTAACTAATGAAAAACTGTTTTTT.

The V gene is TRBV7-8, the J gene TRBJ1-1; D not certain. Germline CDR1 is SGHVS and CDR2 is FQNEAQ. V lost 2 bases, J lost 1 base, and 8 bases lay in between. CDR3 length: 14 amino acids. CDR3 in amino acids: CASSLYTANTEAFF. The CDR3 nucleotides are TGTGCCAGCAGCTTATATACAGCGAACACTGAAGCTTTCTTT. The variable domain in full, completed from reference TRBV7-8 and TRBJ1-1, reads GAGVSQSPRYKVAKRGQDVALRCDPISGHVSLFWYQQALGQGPEFLTYFQNEAQLDKSGLPSDRFFAERPEGSVSTLKIQRTQQEDSAVYLCASSLYTANTEAFFGQGTRLTVV.

V and J are TRBV7-8 and TRBJ2-1; the match to TRBD1 covers 8 bases. The CDR3 contains 16 residues. CDR1 and CDR2 from the germline V gene are SGHVS and FQNEAQ. Trimming at V came to 4 bases and at J to 1 base, leaving 6 bases not matched to a gene. The CDR3 DNA is TGTGCCAGCAGCTCCGACAGGGGAAGGTCCTACAATGAGCAGTTCTTC. As protein: CASSSDRGRSYNEQFF. Full variable domain (missing parts from reference TRBV7-8 and TRBJ2-1): GAGVSQSPRYKVAKRGQDVALRCDPISGHVSLFWYQQALGQGPEFLTYFQNEAQLDKSGLPSDRFFAERPEGSVSTLKIQRTQQEDSAVYLCASSSDRGRSYNEQFFGPGTRLTVL.

This chain links TRBV30 with TRBJ2-7, with 12 bases that match TRBD1. The CDR3 length is 12 residues. Germline V gives CDR1 GTSNPN, CDR2 SVGIG (reference sequence). CDR3 in amino acids: CAGDRGRSEQYF. CDR3 nucleotides: TGTGCAGGGGACAGGGGGCGCAGCGAGCAGTACTTC.

V is TRBV5-6 and J is TRBJ1-1, with D hard to call. CDR3 size: 12 residues. Germline CDR1 SGHDT, CDR2 YYEEEE. The V end was cut by 2 bases, the J end by 5 bases, with 7 bases between. This CDR3 is CASSFYGTEAFF. CDR3 nucleotide sequence: TGTGCCAGCAGCTTCTATGGAACTGAAGCTTTCTTT.

This clone was counted once. The chain is built from TRBV28 and TRBJ2-6; D unresolved. V lost 2 bases and J lost 0, with 5 bases in between. There are 15 residues in the CDR3. CDR1 and CDR2 (germline): MDHEN, SYDVKM. CDR3 nucleotide sequence: TGTGCCAGCAGTTTACGGTACTCTGGGGCCAACGTCCTGACTTTC. Protein sequence: CASSLRYSGANVLTF.

The chain employs TRBV7-8 and TRBJ1-5; 12 nucleotides match TRBD1. CDR1 is SGHVS, CDR2 FQNEAQ, per germline. This CDR3 comprises 16 residues. CDR3 bases: TGTGCTACGGGACAGGGGGCTTCTTTTAGCAATCAGCCCCAGCATTTT. It specifies CATGQGASFSNQPQHF.

The rearrangement joins TRBV20-1 to TRBJ2-3; D is undetermined. CDR1 is DFQATT and CDR2 is SNEGSKA in the germline V gene (reference sequence). This CDR3 region has 11 residues. V shed 4 bases and J shed 5 bases, with 7 bases lying between them. This chain's CDR3 is CSATVLDTQYF. As DNA, the CDR3 is TGCAGTGCTACCGTCTTAGATACGCAGTATTTT.

The chain has TRBV10-3 and TRBJ2-2; 10 nucleotides agree with TRBD1. Germline V CDR1 and CDR2: ENHRY, SYGVKD. V gave up 0 bases and J gave up 1 base; unmatched junction bases: 2. The CDR3 has 17 amino acids. The CDR3 DNA reads as TGTGCCATCAGTGAGTCGCGGGACAGGGGGAACACCGGGGAGCTGTTTTTT. It codes for CAISESRDRGNTGELFF.

The chain is built from TRBV2 and TRBJ1-5; D gene uncertain. The CDR3 spans 15 residues. CDR1 SNHLY and CDR2 FYNNEI come from the germline V gene. The V and J ends lost 8 bases and 0 bases respectively, with 14 bases between them. CDR3 coding DNA: TGTGCCAGCTCTGCTCAGAGTAATAGCAATCAGCCCCAGCATTTT. Translation gives CASSAQSNSNQPQHF.

V is TRBV5-1 and J is TRBJ1-4; 9 nucleotides line up with TRBD1. CDR1 and CDR2 (germline): SGHRS, YFSETQ. The CDR3 contains 15 residues. The junction had 4 bases not matched to a gene; V was cut back by 5 bases and J by 2 bases. DNA of the CDR3: TGCGCCAGCAGGGACAGGGGTAACACTAATGAAAAACTGTTTTTT. Protein: CASRDRGNTNEKLFF.

The chain joins TRBV4-3 to TRBJ2-6; 8 bases map to TRBD1. Germline CDR1 LGHNA, CDR2 YSLEER. The CDR3 has 21 residues. V lost 0 bases and J lost 0; bases outside the gene matches: 13. This CDR3 reads CASSQELSFGTGRSGANVLTF. The CDR3 bases are TGCGCCAGCAGCCAAGAGTTGAGTTTTGGGACAGGACGCTCTGGGGCCAACGTCCTGACTTTC.

The rearrangement joins TRBV18 to TRBJ1-4, with D perhaps TRBD1 (6 bases). The CDR3 has 13 residues. V lost 7 bases and J 5 bases, leaving 11 bases between the germline ends. Germline V gives CDR1 KGHSH, CDR2 LQKENI. Written as DNA, the CDR3 is TGTGCCAGCTTCCGGGACAACAATGAAAAACTGTTTTTT. It translates to CASFRDNNEKLFF.

The V and J genes are TRBV5-6 and TRBJ1-2; TRBD1 agrees at 7 bases. Per germline, CDR1 SGHDT and CDR2 YYEEEE. V shed 0 bases, J shed 6 bases, and the junction held 11 bases outside the gene matches. There are 16 residues in the CDR3. The CDR3 spells CASSLAGSGGVDGYTF. DNA for the CDR3: TGTGCCAGCAGCTTGGCGGGGTCAGGGGGAGTTGATGGCTACACCTTC.

The V call is TRBV18, the J call TRBJ1-1; maybe TRBD1 (6 bases). V dropped 4 bases and J dropped 0 bases, with 15 bases sitting between them. Germline V lookup: CDR1 KGHSH, CDR2 LQKENI. This CDR3 contains 16 residues. The CDR3 region has the DNA TGTGCCAGCTCACGACTAATACAGGGAGTGAACACTGAAGCTTTCTTT. This sequence encodes CASSRLIQGVNTEAFF.

The chain recombines TRBV21-1 with TRBJ1-6; the table's D call of TRBD1 was not tested on the DNA. TRBV21-1 constitutes a pseudogene. The CDR3 runs to 16 residues. The CDR3 bases are TGTGCCAGCAGCACCCGGACCGGGACAGAGAATTCACCCCTCCACTTT. Translation gives CASSTRTGTENSPLHF.

The chain is built from TRBV5-6 and TRBJ2-1; 9 nucleotides agree with TRBD2. CDR3 length: 17 residues. Germline V gene lookup returns CDR1 SGHDT and CDR2 YYEEEE. V dropped 0 bases and J dropped 7; count of bases not matched to a gene: 11. CDR3 in amino acids: CASSLDFAGGISNEQFF. In DNA, the CDR3 is TGTGCCAGCAGCTTGGATTTTGCGGGGGGGATATCAAATGAGCAGTTCTTC.

The chain couples TRBV28 to TRBJ1-1; 8 bases match TRBD1. This CDR3 comprises 13 residues. Germline V gene sequence: CDR1 MDHEN, CDR2 SYDVKM. With 6 bases clipped from V and 8 bases from J, the junction kept 8 bases outside the gene matches. The CDR3 reads CASSSTGQGEAFF. The CDR3 DNA follows: TGTGCCAGCAGCTCCACCGGACAGGGAGAAGCTTTCTTT.

The rearrangement links TRBV5-1 to TRBJ1-2, with 10 bases lining up with TRBD1. CDR3 length equals 14 residues. Trimming cost V 3 bases and J 4 bases; bases outside gene matches: 3. CDR1 is SGHRS, CDR2 YFSETQ, per germline. CDR3 protein: CASSSDRGSYGYTF. The CDR3 DNA reads TGCGCCAGCAGCTCGGACAGGGGGAGCTATGGCTACACCTTC.

The chain recombines TRBV11-2 with TRBJ1-5, with a possible D match to TRBD1 (5 bases). Trimming shortened V by 1 base and J by 11 bases, and 12 bases separated the two germline ends. The CDR3 spans 13 residues. CDR1 and CDR2 from the germline V gene are SGHAT and FQNNGV. The CDR3 sequence: CASSLVSRASQHF. The DNA for the CDR3 is TGTGCCAGCAGCTTAGTAAGCAGGGCGTCCCAGCATTTT.

The V gene is TRBV27, the J gene TRBJ1-4; 9 positions match TRBD1. CDR1 is MNHEY and CDR2 is SMNVEV in the germline V gene (reference sequence). This CDR3 is built from 14 residues. V was clipped by 5 bases and J by 3 bases; unmatched bases: 1. Written as DNA, the CDR3 is TGTGCCAGCAGTCACAGGGGGCCTAATGAAAAACTGTTTTTT. It specifies CASSHRGPNEKLFF.

The chain is built from TRBV7-3 and TRBJ2-2; TRBD2 aligns across 8 bases. After removal of 5 bases from V and 5 bases from J, the junction contained 13 bases not matched to a gene. Germline-derived CDR1 and CDR2 are SGHTA and FQGTGA. CDR3 size: 17 residues. The DNA for the CDR3 is TGTGCCAGCAGCCGCCCGACGGGGGGGGGCTGGACCGGGGAGCTGTTTTTT. This sequence encodes CASSRPTGGGWTGELFF. Complete variable domain (other parts from reference TRBV7-3 and TRBJ2-2): GAGVSQTPSNKVTEKGKYVELRCDPISGHTALYWYRQSLGQGPEFLIYFQGTGAADDSGLPNDRFFAVRPEGSVSTLKIQRTERGDSAVYLCASSRPTGGGWTGELFFGEGSRLTVL.

The genes are TRBV6-5 and TRBJ1-2, with D possibly TRBD1 on 5 matching bases. CDR1 is MNHEY and CDR2 is SVGAGI in the germline V gene. Trimming took 4 bases from V and 3 from J, leaving 12 bases between them. The CDR3 is 14 amino acids. The CDR3 DNA sequence: TGTGCCAGCAGTTCCCCCCGACAGCACTATGGCTACACCTTC. Protein product: CASSSPRQHYGYTF.

This clone was detected only a few times. The chain has TRBV18 and TRBJ1-3; D is possibly TRBD1 (6 bases). The germline V gene has CDR1 KGHSH and CDR2 LQKENI. The CDR3 is made up of 15 amino acids. Trimming cost V 4 bases and J 3 bases, with 13 bases left between them. The CDR3 DNA reads TGTGCCAGCTCACGAGACAGGAACGTTGGAAACACCATATATTTT. This sequence encodes CASSRDRNVGNTIYF.

To note about this clone: No conserved phenylalanine or tryptophan ends this CDR3, so it is likely a read error. V gene TRBV6-5 combines with J gene TRBJ1-1; TRBD1 is a possible D gene (6 bases). V gave up 6 bases and J gave up 8 bases, with 16 bases separating them. CDR3 length equals 13 residues. Per the germline V gene, CDR1 is MNHEY and CDR2 is SVGAGI. Here the CDR3 reads CASRATRGMEAFL. The CDR3 DNA is TGTGCCAGCAGAGCGACAAGGGGGATGGAAGCTTTCCTT.